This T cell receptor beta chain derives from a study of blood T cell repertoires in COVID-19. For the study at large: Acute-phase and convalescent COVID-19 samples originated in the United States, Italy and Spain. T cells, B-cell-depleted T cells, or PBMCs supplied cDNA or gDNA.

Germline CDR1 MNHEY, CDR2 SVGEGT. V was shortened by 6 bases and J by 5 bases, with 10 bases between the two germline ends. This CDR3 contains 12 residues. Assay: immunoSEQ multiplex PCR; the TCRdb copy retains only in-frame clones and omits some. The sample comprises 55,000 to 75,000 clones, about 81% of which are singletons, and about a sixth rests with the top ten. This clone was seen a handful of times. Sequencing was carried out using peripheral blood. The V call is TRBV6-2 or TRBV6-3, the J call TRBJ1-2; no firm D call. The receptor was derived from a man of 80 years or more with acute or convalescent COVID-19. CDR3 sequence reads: CASSNGGYGYTF. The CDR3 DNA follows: TGTGCCAGCAGCAACGGAGGATATGGCTACACCTTC.